One sample yielded the 31 T cell receptor beta chains listed below, sequenced in a study of blood T cell repertoires in COVID-19. TCRdb's copy holds only in-frame clones and misses some; the assay was immunoSEQ multiplex PCR. The data show about 230,000 clones, roughly 81% seen once. Sequenced material: peripheral blood. Receptors were obtained from a man aged 35 to 55 with acute or convalescent COVID-19.

This chain's CDR3 is CASSSPDSSYEQYF. The DNA for the CDR3 is TGTGCCAGCAGCTCCCCGGACAGCTCCTACGAGCAGTACTTC. The chain is built from TRBV7-9 and TRBJ2-7; D might be TRBD1 (6 bases). Germline V CDR1 and CDR2: SEHNR, FQNEAQ (reference sequence). The CDR3 sequence is 14 residues long. Trimming pared 4 bases from V and 0 bases from J, leaving 10 bases between. Drawing the rest from reference TRBV7-9 and TRBJ2-7, the complete variable domain is DTGVSQNPRHKITKRGQNVTFRCDPISEHNRLYWYRQTLGQGPEFLTYFQNEAQLEKSRLLSDRFSAERPKGSFSTLEIQRTEQGDSAMYLCASSSPDSSYEQYFGPGTRLTVT.

This chain connects TRBV3-1 (or the pseudogene TRBV3-2) to TRBJ2-3; 7 positions agree with TRBD2. The CDR3 consists of 17 residues. Germline lookup yields CDR1 LGHDT and CDR2 YNNKEL (reference sequence). The V and J ends lost 2 bases and 5 bases, in that order; junction bases with no gene match: 13. The CDR3 DNA reads TGTGCCAGCAGCCAAAGCCAAGGCGGGGGACCCCAAGATACGCAGTATTTT. This codes for CASSQSQGGGPQDTQYF.

This chain links TRBV18 with TRBJ1-5, with D possibly matching TRBD1 (6 bases). The CDR3 totals 13 residues. V was cut by 3 bases and J by 7 bases, with 10 bases left in between. In germline, CDR1 is KGHSH, CDR2 LQKENI. CDR3 nucleotides: TGTGCCAGCTCACCGGGGGCCCGACAGCCCCAGCATTTT. Translated, it gives CASSPGARQPQHF.

The rearrangement uses TRBV10-3 and TRBJ1-2; D is undetermined. From germline, CDR1 is ENHRY and CDR2 SYGVKD. CDR3 length: 13 amino acids. Trimming left V 7 bases short and J 1 base short, with 10 bases between. The CDR3 sequence is CAITRQVNYGYTF. The CDR3 DNA reads as TGTGCCATCACCCGGCAGGTTAACTATGGCTACACCTTC.

The V gene is TRBV30, the J gene TRBJ1-2, with 8 bases matching TRBD1. Germline loops: CDR1 GTSNPN, CDR2 SVGIG (reference sequence). The CDR3 covers 18 residues. The J segment lost 6 bases and the V segment lost 0 bases, leaving 18 bases of the junction unmatched. In DNA form, the CDR3 reads TGTGCCTGGAGTGTACACCTCGTGGCAGGGGGCTGGTGGGATGGCTACACCTTC. As protein: CAWSVHLVAGGWWDGYTF.

V gene TRBV27 combines with J gene TRBJ2-4; tentative D call: TRBD1 (5 bases). Germline CDR1 reads MNHEY; CDR2 reads SMNVEV (reference sequence). With 4 bases removed from V and 12 bases from J, the gap between germline ends came to 19 bases. This CDR3 contains 14 residues. CDR3 sequence reads: CASSSARTRYNQYF. DNA for the CDR3: TGTGCCAGCAGTTCGGCCCGGACACGTTACAATCAGTACTTC.

The rearrangement uses TRBV5-5 and TRBJ1-2, with 8 bases fitting TRBD1. Trimming took 2 bases from V and 8 from J; bases not matched to a gene: 8. The CDR3 has 14 amino acids. Germline CDR1 is SGHKS and CDR2 is YYEKEE (reference sequence). CDR3 nucleotide sequence: TGTGCCAGCAGCTTAACGCAGGGGGCGCGGGGCTACACCTTC. Translated: CASSLTQGARGYTF. The whole variable domain, remainder taken from reference TRBV5-5 and TRBJ1-2, is DAGVTQSPTHLIKTRGQQVTLRCSPISGHKSVSWYQQVLGQGPQFIFQYYEKEERGRGNFPDRFSARQFPNYSSELNVNALLLGDSALYLCASSLTQGARGYTFGSGTRLTVV.

J is TRBJ2-1 and V is TRBV5-1, with 9 positions matching TRBD2. The V gene end was trimmed by 3 bases and the J gene end by 2 bases; junction bases not matched to a gene: 3. The CDR3 totals 15 residues. CDR1 SGHRS and CDR2 YFSETQ come from the germline V gene. This CDR3 reads CASSSTSGPYNEQFF. The CDR3 DNA sequence: TGCGCCAGCAGCTCCACTAGCGGGCCCTACAATGAGCAGTTCTTC. Based on the CDR3 plus reference TRBV5-1 and TRBJ2-1, the full variable domain is KAGVTQTPRYLIKTRGQQVTLSCSPISGHRSVSWYQQTPGQGLQFLFEYFSETQRNKGNFPGRFSGRQFSNSRSEMNVSTLELGDSALYLCASSSTSGPYNEQFFGPGTRLTVL.

The J gene is TRBJ2-5, the V gene TRBV2; 7 bases line up with TRBD2. Trimming cost V 4 bases and J 3 bases; bases outside gene matches: 2. CDR3 size: 13 residues. Germline CDR1 is SNHLY and CDR2 is FYNNEI. CDR3 coding DNA: TGTGCCAGCAGTGGGGGACTAAAAGAGACCCAGTACTTC. Translated, it gives CASSGGLKETQYF.

The chain combines TRBV5-6 with TRBJ1-3; 7 nucleotides align to TRBD1. This CDR3 spans 16 amino acids. Germline-derived CDR1 and CDR2 are SGHDT and YYEEEE. V was pared by 5 bases and J by 1 base, with 9 bases of the junction left unmatched. Written as DNA, the CDR3 is TGTGCCAGCAGGGGGACAGACTCACTTTCTGGAAACACCATATATTTT. Translated: CASRGTDSLSGNTIYF.

V usage is TRBV7-8 and J usage is TRBJ2-3; 13 nucleotides align to TRBD2. V gave up 5 bases and J gave up 6 bases; unmatched junction bases: 8. The CDR3 spans 16 residues. Germline V gene lookup returns CDR1 SGHVS and CDR2 FQNEAQ. The chain's CDR3 is CASSLRLAGGGDTQYF. The DNA of the CDR3 is TGTGCCAGCAGCCTCCGACTAGCGGGGGGAGGGGATACGCAGTATTTT.

The rearrangement uses TRBV18 and TRBJ2-5; 10 bases align to TRBD1. Germline CDR1 KGHSH, CDR2 LQKENI. Losses at the gene ends were 5 bases for V and 5 bases for J; bases not matched to a gene: 8. CDR3 length: 15 amino acids. Here the CDR3 reads CASSSRQGAGETQYF. The CDR3 DNA follows: TGTGCCAGCTCATCCCGACAGGGGGCCGGGGAGACCCAGTACTTC.

V usage is TRBV29-1 and J usage is TRBJ2-7; 9 nucleotides agree with TRBD1. CDR1 and CDR2 from the germline V gene are SQVTM and ANQGSEA. J lost 3 bases, V lost 2 bases, and 11 bases had no gene match. The CDR3 has 16 amino acids. This chain's CDR3 is CSVERLVTGGNYEQYF. The CDR3 nucleotides read TGCAGCGTTGAACGATTGGTAACAGGGGGCAACTACGAGCAGTACTTC.

For the CDR3, the DNA is TGTGCCAGCAGCTTAGCCCCGGACAGGACCACTGAAGCTTTCTTT. Amino acid sequence: CASSLAPDRTTEAFF. The genes are TRBV7-6 and TRBJ1-1, with 7 bases matching TRBD1. The CDR3 spans 15 residues. With V trimmed by 0 bases and J by 4 bases, 5 bases remained unmatched. The germline V gene has CDR1 SGHVS and CDR2 FNYEAQ.

J is TRBJ1-2 and V is TRBV7-2, with D hard to call. The V and J ends lost 2 bases and 7 bases respectively, with 8 bases between them. The V gene's germline CDR1 is SGHTA and CDR2 FQGNSA. This CDR3 has 12 amino acids. For the CDR3, the DNA is TGTGCCAGCAGCTTATCCGGTTCTGGCTACACCTTC. Translation gives CASSLSGSGYTF.

CDR3 sequence (DNA): TGTGCCAGCTCACCGACTCTCGGGGATTCTGGCTATGGCTACACCTTC. Its protein product is CASSPTLGDSGYGYTF. The chain has TRBV18 and TRBJ1-2; D ambiguous. CDR1 is KGHSH and CDR2 is LQKENI in the germline V gene. V dropped 3 bases and J dropped 4 bases, with 18 bases sitting between them. The CDR3 sequence is 16 residues long.

This sequence joins TRBV7-3 and TRBJ1-4, with D possibly being TRBD1 (5 bases). The CDR3 has 17 residues. The V end lost 2 bases, the J end lost 0 bases, and 13 bases lay between the germline ends. CDR1 and CDR2 (germline): SGHTA, FQGTGA. The CDR3 spells CASSLSTGTTTNEKLFF. The CDR3 bases are TGTGCCAGCAGCTTATCTACAGGTACTACAACTAATGAAAAACTGTTTTTT.

This clone was detected a few times. The chain recombines TRBV11-2 with TRBJ1-2; 7 nucleotides agree with TRBD1. Per germline, CDR1 SGHAT and CDR2 FQNNGV. This CDR3 is 13 amino acids long. Trimming took 2 bases from V and 5 from J; bases not matched to a gene: 2. CDR3 protein: CASSLSRGYGYTF. The CDR3, as DNA: TGTGCCAGCAGCTTAAGCAGGGGGTATGGCTACACCTTC.

In its sample, this clone was seen once. This rearrangement joins TRBV6-6 to TRBJ2-3, with TRBD1 as a possible D gene (6 bases). This CDR3 spans 13 amino acids. V lost 10 bases, J lost 2 bases, and 13 bases lay in between. The germline CDR1 and CDR2 sequences are MNHNY and SVGAGI (reference sequence). The CDR3 region is CATAGTLTDTQYF. The CDR3 DNA follows: TGTGCCACGGCAGGGACACTCACAGATACGCAGTATTTT.

V and J are TRBV19 and TRBJ2-2; 8 nucleotides agree with TRBD1. Germline assignment: CDR1 LNHDA and CDR2 SQIVND (reference sequence). The CDR3 covers 14 residues. The J segment lost 7 bases and the V segment lost 5 bases, leaving 6 bases of the junction unmatched. CDR3 sequence (DNA): TGTGCCAGTAGTTGGGACAGGCAGCTCGGGGAGCTGTTTTTT. Translation: CASSWDRQLGELFF. Full variable domain (rest looked up from reference TRBV19 and TRBJ2-2): DGGITQSPKYLFRKEGQNVTLSCEQNLNHDAMYWYRQDPGQGLRLIYYSQIVNDFQKGDIAEGYSVSREKKESFPLTVTSAQKNPTAFYLCASSWDRQLGELFFGEGSRLTVL.

V is TRBV9 and J is TRBJ2-1, with D possibly being TRBD1 (7 bases). The length of the CDR3 is 15 residues. Trimming took 4 bases from V and 0 from J, leaving 11 bases between them. Per the germline V gene, CDR1 is SGDLS and CDR2 is YYNGEE. The CDR3 here is CASSSGGISYNEQFF. CDR3 sequence (DNA): TGTGCCAGCAGCTCAGGGGGGATCTCCTACAATGAGCAGTTCTTC.

This chain uses TRBV7-2 with TRBJ1-4, with 7 bases lining up with TRBD1. V shed 10 bases, J shed 8 bases, and the junction held 10 bases outside the gene matches. The CDR3 extends over 13 amino acids. CDR1 and CDR2 from the germline V gene are SGHTA and FQGNSA. The CDR3 here is CATGGQAGEKLFF. The CDR3 DNA is TGTGCCACAGGGGGGCAGGCTGGCGAAAAACTGTTTTTT. Together with reference TRBV7-2 and TRBJ1-4, the CDR3 gives the full variable domain: GAGVSQSPSNKVTEKGKDVELRCDPISGHTALYWYRQSLGQGLEFLIYFQGNSAPDKSGLPSDRFSAERTGGSVSTLTIQRTQQEDSAVYLCATGGQAGEKLFFGSGTQLSVL.

The CDR3 region is CASSLGGGRLNEQFF. In DNA, the CDR3 is TGTGCCAGCAGCTTGGGCGGGGGCCGACTCAATGAGCAGTTCTTC. The chain carries TRBV7-3 and TRBJ2-1, with D possibly matching TRBD2 (7 bases). This CDR3 comprises 15 residues. Germline lookup yields CDR1 SGHTA and CDR2 FQGTGA. With 3 bases removed from V and 6 bases from J, the gap between germline ends came to 15 bases.

The rearrangement links TRBV10-3 to TRBJ2-4; 10 bases agree with TRBD2. The germline V gene encodes CDR1 ENHRY and CDR2 SYGVKD. This CDR3 region has 18 residues. V lost 3 bases and J lost 0; bases outside the gene matches: 8. The CDR3 reads CAISDGGLARLAKNIQYF. The CDR3 DNA reads as TGTGCCATCAGTGATGGGGGACTAGCGCGCCTAGCCAAAAACATTCAGTACTTC.

In its sample, this clone was seen once. V is TRBV7-9 and J is TRBJ1-4; D is undetermined. Trimming stripped 1 base from V and 4 bases from J, with 7 bases between. This CDR3 is built from 14 residues. Germline V gives CDR1 SEHNR, CDR2 FQNEAQ (reference sequence). As DNA, the CDR3 is TGTGCCAGCAGCTTAGGAGGGTTTAATGAAAAACTGTTTTTT. Its translation is CASSLGGFNEKLFF. Full variable domain (remainder filled in from reference TRBV7-9 and TRBJ1-4): DTGVSQNPRHKITKRGQNVTFRCDPISEHNRLYWYRQTLGQGPEFLTYFQNEAQLEKSRLLSDRFSAERPKGSFSTLEIQRTEQGDSAMYLCASSLGGFNEKLFFGSGTQLSVL.

The chain is built from TRBV9 and TRBJ2-1, with a weak D call TRBD2 (6 bases). This CDR3 contains 15 residues. Germline CDR1 and CDR2: SGDLS and YYNGEE. The V end was cut by 3 bases, the J end by 1 base, with 11 bases between. The CDR3 sequence is CASSGSGSSYNEQFF. CDR3 bases: TGTGCCAGCAGCGGGAGCGGGTCATCCTACAATGAGCAGTTCTTC.

V and J are TRBV19 and TRBJ2-4, with D tentatively TRBD1 (6 bases). The CDR3 consists of 14 residues. V lost 7 bases to trimming and J lost 10 bases, with 20 bases between them. Germline CDR1 LNHDA, CDR2 SQIVND (reference sequence). The CDR3 spells CASTQQGPDGIQYF. The DNA for the CDR3 is TGTGCCAGTACTCAACAGGGACCCGATGGAATTCAGTACTTC.

This clone was recorded only once. The V call is TRBV7-8, the J call TRBJ1-6; 7 nucleotides agree with TRBD1. The CDR3 length is 17 residues. CDR1 SGHVS and CDR2 FQNEAQ come from the germline V gene. Trimming cost V 3 bases and J 0 bases; bases outside gene matches: 5. The CDR3 is CASSLAQGVSYNSPLHF. CDR3 DNA: TGTGCCAGCAGCTTGGCTCAGGGGGTCTCCTATAATTCACCCCTCCACTTT.

The rearrangement links TRBV5-1 to TRBJ1-1, with 8 positions matching TRBD1. V dropped 2 bases and J dropped 4; count of bases not matched to a gene: 4. CDR1 is SGHRS, CDR2 YFSETQ, per germline. The length of the CDR3 is 14 residues. The CDR3 bases are TGCGCCAGCAGCTTTGGACAGGGTGGCACTGAAGCTTTCTTT. Translating gives CASSFGQGGTEAFF.

Here the CDR3 DNA reads TGTGCCAGCAGCCAGCGGTTAGACCAGCCCCAGCATTTT. It specifies CASSQRLDQPQHF. V is TRBV2 and J is TRBJ1-5; no reliable D call. CDR3 length equals 13 residues. Trimming took off 6 bases at V and 7 bases at J, with 13 bases between the two ends. The V gene's germline CDR1 is SNHLY and CDR2 FYNNEI.

In its sample, this clone was seen once. The V call is TRBV5-4, the J call TRBJ2-1, with 11 bases lining up with TRBD1. CDR3 length: 16 residues. J lost 8 bases, V lost 4 bases, and 11 bases had no gene match. The V gene's germline CDR1 is SGHNT and CDR2 YYREEE (reference sequence). The CDR3 protein is CASSLTGQGERDEQFF. The CDR3 DNA reads TGTGCCAGCAGCCTCACGGGACAGGGGGAAAGGGATGAGCAGTTCTTC. Supplemented by reference TRBV5-4 and TRBJ2-1, the full variable domain reads ETGVTQSPTHLIKTRGQQVTLRCSSQSGHNTVSWYQQALGQGPQFIFQYYREEENGRGNFPPRFSGLQFPNYSSELNVNALELDDSALYLCASSLTGQGERDEQFFGPGTRLTVL.